The 12 T cell receptor beta chains below come from one sample, sequenced in a study of cytomegalovirus exposure and HLA in healthy donors. Primers for the PCR totalled 60 Vbeta and 13 Jbeta. Sequenced by immunoSEQ multiplex PCR; TCRdb stores in-frame clones only, minus some. This sample contains roughly 100,000 clones. What was sequenced was PBMCs. These receptors were obtained from a man aged 40-49 years in good health and CMV-seronegative.

The CDR3 protein is CASRPWTGDEQYF. Written as DNA, the CDR3 is TGTGCCAGCCGACCCTGGACAGGGGACGAGCAGTACTTC. The rearrangement links TRBV6-5 to TRBJ2-7, with 9 bases matching TRBD1. This CDR3 has 13 amino acids. The junction had 7 bases not matched to a gene; V was cut back by 8 bases and J by 5 bases. The germline V gene has CDR1 MNHEY and CDR2 SVGAGI.

The rearrangement uses TRBV7-2 and TRBJ1-5, with a tentative D call TRBD1 (6 bases). Germline values: CDR1 SGHTA, CDR2 FQGNSA. This CDR3 region has 15 residues. V was cut by 2 bases and J by 6 bases, with 14 bases left in between. The CDR3 is CASSLTGQIGQPQHF. The CDR3 DNA sequence: TGTGCCAGCAGCTTAACAGGACAGATCGGTCAGCCCCAGCATTTT.

CDR3 protein: CASSQIRTGYRGYTF. CDR3 bases: TGCGCCAGCAGCCAAATACGGACAGGGTACCGAGGCTACACCTTC. J is TRBJ1-2 and V is TRBV4-3; the match to TRBD1 covers 8 bases. CDR3 length: 15 amino acids. Germline loops: CDR1 LGHNA, CDR2 YSLEER. Trimming removed 2 bases from V and 8 bases from J; junction bases left unmatched: 10.

V is TRBV6-1 and J is TRBJ2-2; no reliable D call. Germline assignment: CDR1 MNHNS and CDR2 SASEGT. Trimming cost V 0 bases and J 1 base, with 6 bases left between them. The CDR3 runs to 15 residues. The chain's CDR3 is CASSEARGNTGELFF. The DNA of the CDR3 is TGTGCCAGCAGTGAAGCGCGCGGGAACACCGGGGAGCTGTTTTTT.

Here the CDR3 reads CASSQLPPGQNTEAFF. The CDR3 DNA follows: TGCGCCAGCAGCCAACTACCTCCTGGGCAGAACACTGAAGCTTTCTTT. The chain recombines TRBV4-1 with TRBJ1-1; D uncertain. The ends were cut back, 2 bases at V and 1 base at J, with 14 bases in the middle. The CDR3 extends over 16 amino acids. The germline V gene encodes CDR1 MGHRA and CDR2 YSYEKL.

The J gene is TRBJ2-3, the V gene TRBV5-8, with 10 bases that match TRBD2. CDR1 SGHTS and CDR2 YDEGEE come from the germline V gene. This CDR3 is built from 15 residues. After removal of 5 bases from V and 0 bases from J, the junction contained 3 bases not matched to a gene. The CDR3 DNA reads TGTGCCAGCAGGCTAGCGGGGGACAGCACAGATACGCAGTATTTT. Protein product: CASRLAGDSTDTQYF.

The chain carries TRBV18 and TRBJ1-1; TRBD1 is a possible D gene (5 bases). Trimming shortened V by 2 bases and J by 5 bases, and 12 bases separated the two germline ends. Germline CDR1 KGHSH, CDR2 LQKENI. CDR3 length: 14 amino acids. CDR3 DNA: TGTGCCAGCTCACCAGCAGGCAAGGGGACTGAAGCTTTCTTT. It is translated as CASSPAGKGTEAFF.

This sequence joins TRBV19 and TRBJ1-5; 7 bases match TRBD1. The CDR3 is 16 amino acids. Germline-derived CDR1 and CDR2 are LNHDA and SQIVND (reference sequence). V lost 7 bases to trimming and J lost 1 base; unmatched junction nucleotides: 10. The CDR3 reads CASTTSGQPSNQPQHF. CDR3 in DNA: TGTGCCAGTACCACCTCGGGACAGCCAAGCAATCAGCCCCAGCATTTT. The full variable domain, in which reference TRBV19 and TRBJ1-5 provide the parts outside the CDR3, is DGGITQSPKYLFRKEGQNVTLSCEQNLNHDAMYWYRQDPGQGLRLIYYSQIVNDFQKGDIAEGYSVSREKKESFPLTVTSAQKNPTAFYLCASTTSGQPSNQPQHFGDGTRLSIL.

The J gene is TRBJ2-3, the V gene TRBV27, with D perhaps TRBD2 (6 bases). This CDR3 spans 14 amino acids. Deletions cut 3 bases from V and 1 base from J, with 8 bases between. The germline V gene has CDR1 MNHEY and CDR2 SMNVEV (reference sequence). The DNA for the CDR3 is TGTGCCAGCAGTTTTACGGGAGGCACAGATACGCAGTATTTT. It encodes CASSFTGGTDTQYF.

This sequence joins TRBV11-2 and TRBJ2-7; the match to TRBD2 covers 14 bases. Germline loops: CDR1 SGHAT, CDR2 FQNNGV. CDR3 size: 14 residues. Unmatched junction bases numbered 3, after V lost 3 bases and J lost 8 bases. The CDR3 coding sequence is TGTGCCAGCAGCTTTGGGACTAGCGGGAGAAAGCAGTACTTC. Translated: CASSFGTSGRKQYF.

The V call is TRBV7-9, the J call TRBJ1-2, with D possibly TRBD1 on 5 matching bases. V was cut by 5 bases and J by 4 bases, with 11 bases left in between. CDR3 length equals 13 residues. Germline V gene data show CDR1 as SEHNR and CDR2 as FQNEAQ (reference sequence). In DNA form, the CDR3 reads TGTGCCAGCAGCCTGGGCAGGGCCTATGGCTACACCTTC. Its protein is CASSLGRAYGYTF.

This chain's CDR3 is CASSFYGGRSNQPQHF. As DNA, the CDR3 is TGTGCCAGCAGCTTCTACGGGGGAAGAAGCAATCAGCCCCAGCATTTT. This chain joins TRBV7-9 and TRBJ1-5, with a weak D call TRBD1 (5 bases). Germline lookup yields CDR1 SEHNR and CDR2 FQNEAQ (reference sequence). V was trimmed by 3 bases and J by 1 base, leaving 13 bases between them. The CDR3 has 16 residues.